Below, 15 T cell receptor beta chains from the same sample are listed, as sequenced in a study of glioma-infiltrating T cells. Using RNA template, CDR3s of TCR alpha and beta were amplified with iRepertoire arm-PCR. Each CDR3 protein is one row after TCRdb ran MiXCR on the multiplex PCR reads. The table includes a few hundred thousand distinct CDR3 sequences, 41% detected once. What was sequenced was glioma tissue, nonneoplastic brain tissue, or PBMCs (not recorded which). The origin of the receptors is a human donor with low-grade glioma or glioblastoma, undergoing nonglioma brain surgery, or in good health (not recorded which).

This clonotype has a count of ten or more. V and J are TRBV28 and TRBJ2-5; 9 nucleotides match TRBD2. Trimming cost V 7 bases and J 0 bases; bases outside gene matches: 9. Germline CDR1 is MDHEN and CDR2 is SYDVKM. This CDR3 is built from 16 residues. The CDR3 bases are TGTGCCAGCACCTCACCCCAGCGGGGGGACCAAGAGACCCAGTACTTC. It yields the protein CASTSPQRGDQETQYF.

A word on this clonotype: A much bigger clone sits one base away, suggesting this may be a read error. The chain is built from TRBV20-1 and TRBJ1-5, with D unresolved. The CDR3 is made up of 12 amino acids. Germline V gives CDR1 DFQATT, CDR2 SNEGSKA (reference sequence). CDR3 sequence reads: CSAASGDQLQHF. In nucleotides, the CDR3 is TGCAGTGCTGCAAGCGGGGATCAGCTCCAGCATTTT.

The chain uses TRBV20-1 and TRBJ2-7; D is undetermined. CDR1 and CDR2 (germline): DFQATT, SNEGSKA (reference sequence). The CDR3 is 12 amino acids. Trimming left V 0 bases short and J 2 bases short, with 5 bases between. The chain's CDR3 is CSAREIAYEQYF. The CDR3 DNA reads TGCAGTGCTAGAGAGATCGCCTACGAGCAGTACTTC.

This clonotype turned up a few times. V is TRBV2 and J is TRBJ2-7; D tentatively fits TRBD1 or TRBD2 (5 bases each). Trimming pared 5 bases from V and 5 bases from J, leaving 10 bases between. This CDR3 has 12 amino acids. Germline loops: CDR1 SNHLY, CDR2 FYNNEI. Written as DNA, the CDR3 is TGTGCCAGCAGTCCAGAGGGGAACGAGCAGTACTTC. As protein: CASSPEGNEQYF.

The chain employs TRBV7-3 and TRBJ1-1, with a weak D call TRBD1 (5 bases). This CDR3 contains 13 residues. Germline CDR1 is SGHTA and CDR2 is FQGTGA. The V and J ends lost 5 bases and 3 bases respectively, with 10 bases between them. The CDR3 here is CASSGGGDTEAFF. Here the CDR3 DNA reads TGTGCCAGCAGCGGCGGAGGGGACACTGAAGCTTTCTTT.

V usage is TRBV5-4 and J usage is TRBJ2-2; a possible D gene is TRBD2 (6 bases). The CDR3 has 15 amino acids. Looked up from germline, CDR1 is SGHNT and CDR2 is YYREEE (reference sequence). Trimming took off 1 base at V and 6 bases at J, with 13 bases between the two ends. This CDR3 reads CASSLRASEPGELFF. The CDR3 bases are TGTGCCAGCAGCTTGAGGGCTAGCGAACCCGGGGAGCTGTTTTTT.

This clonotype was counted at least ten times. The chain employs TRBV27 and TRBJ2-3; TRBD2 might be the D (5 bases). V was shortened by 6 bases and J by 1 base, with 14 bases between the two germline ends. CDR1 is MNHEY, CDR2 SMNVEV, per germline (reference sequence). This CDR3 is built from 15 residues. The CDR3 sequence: CASRKIQRRTDTQYF. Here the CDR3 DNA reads TGTGCCAGCAGAAAGATCCAGCGGCGCACAGATACGCAGTATTTT.

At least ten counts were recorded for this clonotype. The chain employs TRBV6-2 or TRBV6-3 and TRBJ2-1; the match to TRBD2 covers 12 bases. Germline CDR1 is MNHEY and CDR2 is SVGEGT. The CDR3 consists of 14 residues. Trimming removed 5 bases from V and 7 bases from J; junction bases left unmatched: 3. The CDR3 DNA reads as TGTGCCAGCAGTACTAGCGGGAGGTGGAATGAGCAGTTCTTC. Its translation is CASSTSGRWNEQFF.

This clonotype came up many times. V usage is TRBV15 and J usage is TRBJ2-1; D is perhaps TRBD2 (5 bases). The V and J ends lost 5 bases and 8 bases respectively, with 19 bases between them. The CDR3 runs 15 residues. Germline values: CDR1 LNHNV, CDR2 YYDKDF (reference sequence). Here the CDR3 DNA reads TGTGCCACCAGCGGTTCGGCTAGCTGGATTGATGAGCAGTTCTTC. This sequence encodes CATSGSASWIDEQFF.

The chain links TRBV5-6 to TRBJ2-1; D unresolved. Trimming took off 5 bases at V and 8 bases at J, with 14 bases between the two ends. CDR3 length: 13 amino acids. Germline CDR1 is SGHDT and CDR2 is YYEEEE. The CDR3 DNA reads TGTGCCAGCAGGTCCCTCCCTATCTATGAGCAGTTCTTC. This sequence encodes CASRSLPIYEQFF.

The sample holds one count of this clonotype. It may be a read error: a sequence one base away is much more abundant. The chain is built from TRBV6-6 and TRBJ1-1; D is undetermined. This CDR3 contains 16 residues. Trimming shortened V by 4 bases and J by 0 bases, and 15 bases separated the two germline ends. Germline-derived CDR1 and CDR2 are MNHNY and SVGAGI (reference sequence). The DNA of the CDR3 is TGTGCCAGCAGTTCCTCGACAACACCGCTGAACACTGAAGCTTTCTTT. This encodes CASSSSTTPLNTEAFF.

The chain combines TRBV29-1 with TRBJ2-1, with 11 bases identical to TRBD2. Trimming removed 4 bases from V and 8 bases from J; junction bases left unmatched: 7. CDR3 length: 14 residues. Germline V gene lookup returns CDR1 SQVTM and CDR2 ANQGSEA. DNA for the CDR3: TGCAGCGTTGCCCTAGCGGGAGGAACCGATGAGCAGTTCTTC. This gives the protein CSVALAGGTDEQFF.

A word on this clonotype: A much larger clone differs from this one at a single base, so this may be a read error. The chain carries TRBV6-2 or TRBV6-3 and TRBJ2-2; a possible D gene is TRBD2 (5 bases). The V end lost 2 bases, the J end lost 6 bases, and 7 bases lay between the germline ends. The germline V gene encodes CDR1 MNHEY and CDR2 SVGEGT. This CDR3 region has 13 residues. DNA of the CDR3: TGTGCCAGCAGTTACATACTAGCCGGGGAGCTGTTTTTT. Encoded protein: CASSYILAGELFF.

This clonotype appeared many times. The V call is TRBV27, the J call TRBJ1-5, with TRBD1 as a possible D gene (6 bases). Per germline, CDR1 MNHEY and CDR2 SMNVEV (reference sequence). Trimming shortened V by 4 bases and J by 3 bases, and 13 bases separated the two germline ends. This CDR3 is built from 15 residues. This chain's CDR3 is CASSWRRGFNQPQHF. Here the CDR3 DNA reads TGTGCCAGCAGTTGGCGCAGGGGTTTCAATCAGCCCCAGCATTTT.

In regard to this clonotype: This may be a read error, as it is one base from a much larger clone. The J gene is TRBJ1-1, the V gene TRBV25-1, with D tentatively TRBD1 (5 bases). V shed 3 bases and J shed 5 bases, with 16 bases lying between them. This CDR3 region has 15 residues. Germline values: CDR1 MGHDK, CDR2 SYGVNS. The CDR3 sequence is CASSDPRLGGTEAFF. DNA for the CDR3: TGTGCCAGCAGTGACCCTAGACTGGGGGGGACTGAAGCTTTCTTT.